The 21 T cell receptor beta chains reported below all come from one sample, sequenced in a study of memory CD4+ T cells and cytomegalovirus serostatus (dated by TCRdb to between 2019 and 2020). Preparation of the library involved the immunoSEQ multiplex PCR assay. The table was pulled from immuneACCESS by TCRdb, which kept in-frame rearrangements only. Such tables lose some clones; where checked, under half of the loss comes from unresolved V genes, and the rest has no known cause. The sample profile shows about 92,000 clones; 80% of them were found once. The ten biggest clones cover 3.5% to 4% of the sample. Single viable CD3+CD4+CD8-CD45RO+ cells were sorted as memory CD4+ T cells on a FACSAria II. The material sequenced was memory CD4+ T cells from blood. These receptors came from an adult in good health and CMV-seropositive.

This clone has just a few counts. The chain employs TRBV6-1 and TRBJ1-5; D uncertain. From germline, CDR1 is MNHNS and CDR2 SASEGT. V was clipped by 2 bases and J by 4 bases, with 9 bases between them. The CDR3 consists of 14 residues. The CDR3 DNA reads TGTGCCAGCAGTGAATTCTATGGAAATCAGCCCCAGCATTTT. It is translated as CASSEFYGNQPQHF.

This clone was counted between two and nine times. The chain links TRBV29-1 to TRBJ1-5; 8 bases match TRBD1. V shed 7 bases and J 6 bases; nucleotides not matched to a gene: 8. This CDR3 has 13 residues. Germline assignment: CDR1 SQVTM and CDR2 ANQGSEA. CDR3 DNA: TGCAGCGCCGACAGGGGTACGGGTCAGCCCCAGCATTTT. This gives the protein CSADRGTGQPQHF.

This clone showed up just a few times. V and J are TRBV18 and TRBJ2-3, with a possible D match to TRBD2 (6 bases). V lost 8 bases, J lost 2 bases, and 14 bases lay in between. Germline V gene data show CDR1 as KGHSH and CDR2 as LQKENI. This CDR3 is 14 amino acids long. CDR3 in amino acids: CASQREVNTDTQYF. DNA of the CDR3: TGTGCCAGCCAAAGGGAGGTAAACACAGATACGCAGTATTTT. Full variable domain (remainder filled in from reference TRBV18 and TRBJ2-3): NAGVMQNPRHLVRRRGQEARLRCSPMKGHSHVYWYRQLPEEGLKFMVYLQKENIIDESGMPKERFSAEFPKEGPSILRIQQVVRGDSAAYFCASQREVNTDTQYFGPGTRLTVL.

The chain uses TRBV19 and TRBJ1-2, with 9 bases lining up with TRBD1. Looked up from germline, CDR1 is LNHDA and CDR2 is SQIVND (reference sequence). There are 14 residues in the CDR3. Germline trimming cut 5 bases from V and 7 bases from J; bases unmatched to any gene: 8. This chain's CDR3 is CASSSGQGSVGYTF. CDR3 in DNA: TGTGCCAGTAGTTCAGGACAGGGGTCTGTTGGCTACACCTTC.

The gene calls are TRBV29-1 and TRBJ2-3; D is perhaps TRBD1 (7 bases). The CDR3 is made up of 13 amino acids. V lost 6 bases to trimming and J lost 3 bases, with 13 bases between them. Germline values: CDR1 SQVTM, CDR2 ANQGSEA. Here the CDR3 DNA reads TGCAGCGTGACAGGGACTGGTACAGATACGCAGTATTTT. Residues: CSVTGTGTDTQYF.

V gene TRBV5-4 combines with J gene TRBJ1-1, with D uncertain. V was clipped by 4 bases and J by 0 bases, with 7 bases between them. The CDR3 consists of 13 residues. CDR1 is SGHNT and CDR2 is YYREEE in the germline V gene (reference sequence). The CDR3 protein is CASSLRMNTEAFF. CDR3 in DNA: TGTGCCAGCAGCCTCCGGATGAACACTGAAGCTTTCTTT.

V and J are TRBV5-6 and TRBJ2-3; D ambiguous. Germline assignment: CDR1 SGHDT and CDR2 YYEEEE. The CDR3 runs to 16 residues. V lost 4 bases to trimming and J lost 0 bases, with 15 bases between them. CDR3 protein: CASSAIRVSSTDTQYF. CDR3 in DNA: TGTGCCAGCAGCGCTATTAGGGTCAGTAGCACAGATACGCAGTATTTT.

This chain links TRBV19 with TRBJ1-5; 7 bases align to TRBD1. Trimming at V came to 5 bases and at J to 1 base, leaving 5 bases not matched to a gene. From germline, CDR1 is LNHDA and CDR2 SQIVND (reference sequence). The CDR3 runs to 15 residues. CDR3: CASSFGTVSNQPQHF. The CDR3 DNA sequence: TGTGCCAGTAGTTTCGGGACAGTGAGCAATCAGCCCCAGCATTTT.

J is TRBJ2-1 and V is TRBV7-2, with no clear D. The CDR3 runs to 18 residues. Trimming took 5 bases from V and 0 from J, leaving 20 bases between them. From germline, CDR1 is SGHTA and CDR2 FQGNSA. The CDR3 region has the DNA TGTGCCAGCAGCCGTCCCCGCTACGGATCATACTCCTACAATGAGCAGTTCTTC. This sequence encodes CASSRPRYGSYSYNEQFF.

The chain links TRBV11-2 to TRBJ1-1, with TRBD1 matching 7 bases. V lost 3 bases to trimming and J lost 7 bases; unmatched junction nucleotides: 8. This CDR3 spans 14 amino acids. Germline V gene lookup returns CDR1 SGHAT and CDR2 FQNNGV. CDR3 protein: CASSLDRLSVEAFF. CDR3 sequence (DNA): TGTGCCAGCAGCTTGGACAGGCTCAGCGTTGAAGCTTTCTTT.

This clone has just a few counts. This chain joins TRBV7-8 and TRBJ2-5; 7 bases line up with TRBD2. Trimming cost V 4 bases and J 5 bases; bases outside gene matches: 1. The CDR3 is 12 residues long. The germline gives CDR1 SGHVS, CDR2 FQNEAQ. Here the CDR3 reads CASSSGGETQYF. The CDR3 DNA is TGTGCCAGCAGCTCCGGGGGGGAGACCCAGTACTTC.

This clone was picked up one time. The V call is TRBV28, the J call TRBJ2-1; 11 bases line up with TRBD2. Germline V CDR1 and CDR2: MDHEN, SYDVKM. This CDR3 contains 15 residues. V shed 5 bases and J 7 bases; nucleotides not matched to a gene: 7. CDR3 DNA: TGTGCCAGCAGTCATTTAGCGGGAGGGCCTAATGAGCAGTTCTTC. Translated, it gives CASSHLAGGPNEQFF.

The chain is built from TRBV2 and TRBJ2-5; no clear D gene. This CDR3 has 12 amino acids. V dropped 5 bases and J dropped 1 base, with 5 bases sitting between them. Germline CDR1 SNHLY, CDR2 FYNNEI. CDR3 in amino acids: CASSWAQETQYF. CDR3 in DNA: TGTGCCAGCAGTTGGGCCCAAGAGACCCAGTACTTC.

The V gene is TRBV6-1, the J gene TRBJ2-5; 10 nucleotides line up with TRBD2. The CDR3 is 17 amino acids. CDR1 is MNHNS, CDR2 SASEGT, per germline. V lost 4 bases and J lost 3; bases outside the gene matches: 11. CDR3 coding DNA: TGTGCCAGCAGTGCTGGGCTAGCGGGAGTTGTAGAAGAGACCCAGTACTTC. Translated: CASSAGLAGVVEETQYF.

The chain couples TRBV10-3 to TRBJ2-7, with 10 bases identical to TRBD2. J gave up 2 bases and V 5 bases, and 6 bases lay outside the gene matches. Germline V gives CDR1 ENHRY, CDR2 SYGVKD. The CDR3 is 15 residues long. The CDR3 is CAISYLAGEAYEQYF. DNA of the CDR3: TGTGCCATCAGTTACCTAGCGGGAGAGGCCTACGAGCAGTACTTC.

The chain carries TRBV9 and TRBJ1-4; D is undetermined. This CDR3 has 14 amino acids. In germline, CDR1 is SGDLS, CDR2 YYNGEE. V dropped 4 bases and J dropped 3 bases, with 10 bases sitting between them. CDR3 sequence: CASSTRSSNEKLFF. The CDR3 DNA reads as TGTGCCAGCAGCACCCGGAGTTCTAATGAAAAACTGTTTTTT.

About this clone itself: The identical CDR3 is also encoded by other nucleotide sequences in the sample. The chain employs TRBV5-1 and TRBJ2-3; no reliable D call. This CDR3 is 12 amino acids long. Germline V CDR1 and CDR2: SGHRS, YFSETQ. V was clipped by 0 bases and J by 4 bases, with 3 bases between them. Here the CDR3 reads CASSLEADTQYF. In DNA, the CDR3 is TGCGCCAGCAGCTTGGAAGCAGATACGCAGTATTTT.

The chain is built from TRBV11-2 and TRBJ2-7, with 7 positions matching TRBD2. From germline, CDR1 is SGHAT and CDR2 FQNNGV. The CDR3 consists of 15 residues. The J segment lost 3 bases and the V segment lost 1 base, leaving 6 bases of the junction unmatched. For the CDR3, the DNA is TGTGCCAGCAGCTTAGCATTGTCTAGCGGCTACGAGCAGTACTTC. It specifies CASSLALSSGYEQYF.

The chain joins TRBV28 to TRBJ2-3; 15 positions match TRBD2. This CDR3 region has 17 residues. The germline gives CDR1 MDHEN, CDR2 SYDVKM. J was trimmed by 0 bases and V by 10 bases; bases with no gene match: 8. The CDR3 reads CATGSGLAGGSTDTQYF. For the CDR3, the DNA is TGTGCCACCGGATCCGGACTAGCGGGAGGGAGCACAGATACGCAGTATTTT.

CDR3 amino acids: CASSVAGTSGIVGQFF. CDR3 bases: TGTGCCAGCAGCGTTGCCGGGACTAGCGGGATAGTGGGGCAGTTCTTC. The genes are TRBV5-8 and TRBJ2-1, with TRBD2 matching 13 bases. The V gene end was trimmed by 4 bases and the J gene end by 12 bases; junction bases not matched to a gene: 13. The length of the CDR3 is 16 residues. CDR1 is SGHTS, CDR2 YDEGEE, per germline.

The chain combines TRBV6-5 with TRBJ1-1; D is unresolved. CDR1 MNHEY and CDR2 SVGAGI come from the germline V gene. Trimming took 11 bases from V and 0 from J, leaving 13 bases between them. The CDR3 has 13 residues. The CDR3 bases are TGTGCCTCCGCCCAAGGGATGAACACTGAAGCTTTCTTT. It codes for CASAQGMNTEAFF.